Listed below are T cell receptor beta chains from one sample, sequenced in a study of T cell responses to AZD1222 COVID-19 vaccine. Clones were sequenced by immunoSEQ multiplex PCR, and TCRdb holds only the in-frame ones, with some missing. The table records some 200,000 clones, approximately 91% of them present only once. Sequenced here: peripheral blood, sampled 28 days after the second AZD1222 dose. These receptor sequences come from an adult who received the AZD1222 COVID-19 vaccine. Each CDR3 is given with its conserved first and last residue. D genes are given only for firm matches. Where a row states a size, it is once, few, many or the class of an expanded clone; other rows omit it.

V gene	J gene	D gene	clone size	CDR3 DNA	CDR3 protein
TRBV2	TRBJ1-5	-	-	TGTGCCAGCACTCTGGAACAGGGGCCCCAGCATTTT	CASTLEQGPQHF
TRBV28	TRBJ2-7	TRBD1	-	TGTGCCAGCAGTATCATGTCGGACAGGCTATACTTC	CASSIMSDRLYF
TRBV7-9	TRBJ2-5	TRBD2	-	TGTGCCAGCAGCTTAGAATGGACTAGCGGGATGGAGACCCAGTACTTC	CASSLEWTSGMETQYF
TRBV11-3	TRBJ1-4	-	-	TGTGCCAGCAGCACCCAGGGCTACGTTAATGAAAAACTGTTTTTT	CASSTQGYVNEKLFF
TRBV10-2	TRBJ1-6	-	-	TGCGCCAGCAGGAGATGGGAAGATTCACCCCTCCACTTT	CASRRWEDSPLHF
TRBV14	TRBJ2-1	TRBD1	once	TGTGCCAGCAGTCAAGGGACAGGGGCATACAATGAGCAGTTCTTC	CASSQGTGAYNEQFF
TRBV10-3	TRBJ2-6	-	-	TGTGCCATCACCAGGGAACAGTCTGGGGCCAACGTCCTGACTTTC	CAITREQSGANVLTF
TRBV6-2/TRBV6-3	TRBJ1-5	-	-	TGTGCCAGCAGCGGACTTAGGGGGGTCAATCAGCCCCAGCATTTT	CASSGLRGVNQPQHF
TRBV19	TRBJ1-2	-	-	TGTGCCAGTACGGACAGAAACTATGGCTACACCTTC	CASTDRNYGYTF
TRBV6-1	TRBJ2-1	-	-	TGTGCCAGCAGTGAATGGGGGGCAGGGGGTTCTTCCTACAATGAGCAGTTCTTC	CASSEWGAGGSSYNEQFF
TRBV15	TRBJ2-7	TRBD2	-	TGTGCCACCAGCGGAATGCTAGCGGGAGGCACCGAGCAGTACTTC	CATSGMLAGGTEQYF
TRBV2	TRBJ1-1	TRBD1	-	TGTGCCAGCAACCCCACCACAGGGGGCACTGAAGCTTTCTTT	CASNPTTGGTEAFF
TRBV29-1	TRBJ1-6	-	-	TGCAGCGTTCTAGCCCAGGGCGCATATAATTCACCCCTCCACTTT	CSVLAQGAYNSPLHF
TRBV25-1	TRBJ1-3	-	-	TGTGCCAGCAGGAGTCCTCAAGAAGTATCAGGAAACACCATATATTTT	CASRSPQEVSGNTIYF
TRBV11-3	TRBJ2-1	-	-	TGTGCCAGCAGCTTTGGGAGCCTCTCCTACAATGAGCAGTTCTTC	CASSFGSLSYNEQFF
TRBV5-1	TRBJ1-2	-	-	TGCGCCAGCAGCTTGTCAGGGAATGGCTACACCTTC	CASSLSGNGYTF
TRBV7-9	TRBJ2-5	TRBD2	once	TGTGCCAGCAGCTTAAGGGAGAAGCGGGGACAAGAGACCCAGTACTTC	CASSLREKRGQETQYF
TRBV7-9	TRBJ2-3	-	few	TGTGCCAGCAGCTTTACGGGGATCGGTACGCAGTATTTT	CASSFTGIGTQYF
TRBV28	TRBJ1-2	-	-	TGTGCCAGCAGTTTGCTTAACTATGGCTACACCTTC	CASSLLNYGYTF
TRBV12-3/TRBV12-4	TRBJ1-2	-	many	TGTGCCAGCAGCCGCGGGACCGGCTATGGCTACACCTTC	CASSRGTGYGYTF
TRBV7-3	TRBJ2-3	-	-	TGTGCCAGCAGCTTAACTGTTGGCACAGATACGCAGTATTTT	CASSLTVGTDTQYF
TRBV9	TRBJ1-2	-	-	TGTGCCAGCAGCCCACAGGGAGGGTATGGCTACACCTTC	CASSPQGGYGYTF
TRBV18	TRBJ2-2	TRBD1	-	TGTGCCAGCTCTCCCGCCGGGACAGTAAACACCGGGGAGCTGTTTTTT	CASSPAGTVNTGELFF
TRBV6-2/TRBV6-3	TRBJ1-2	TRBD1	-	TGTGCCAGCAGCCAGGGGGAAGGCTACACCTTC	CASSQGEGYTF
TRBV5-1	TRBJ2-3	TRBD2	-	TGCGCCAGCAGCTTCGGGCTAGCGGGAGGGACGCAGTATTTT	CASSFGLAGGTQYF
TRBV6-1	TRBJ1-5	-	-	TGTGCCAGCAGTGAAAGCGGGGCGTGGCAGCCCCAGCATTTT	CASSESGAWQPQHF
TRBV6-6	TRBJ1-1	TRBD1	-	TGTGCCAGCAGCTCCATTGATACCAATCCAGGGGGAAGCGCGAAGAACACTGAAGCTTTCTTT	CASSSIDTNPGGSAKNTEAFF
TRBV7-2	TRBJ2-7	TRBD2	once	TGTGCCAGCAGCAAAGCGCCGGGAGGCCTGGGCGAGCAGTACTTC	CASSKAPGGLGEQYF
TRBV24-1	TRBJ1-2	-	-	TGTGCCACCAGTGATGCCGGGGGGAGAGGGCCTATGTTCATCTGTGGCTACACCTTC	CATSDAGGRGPMFICGYTF
TRBV11-2	TRBJ2-3	TRBD2	-	TGTGCCAGCAGCCCGGGACTAGCGGGGCAGTATTTT	CASSPGLAGQYF
TRBV19	TRBJ1-2	TRBD1	-	TGTGCCAGTATCATGACAGGGGATGAATATGGCTACACCTTC	CASIMTGDEYGYTF
TRBV15	TRBJ1-5	-	once	TGTGCCACCAGCAGAGGGGACAGCAATCAGCCCCAGCATTTT	CATSRGDSNQPQHF
TRBV28	TRBJ1-4	-	-	TGTGCCAGCAGAACTCGCAGGGACGCAACTAATGAAAAACTGTTTTTT	CASRTRRDATNEKLFF
TRBV5-1	TRBJ1-1	-	-	TGCGCCAGCACCTGGGAAGGGAGAACTGAAGCTTTCTTT	CASTWEGRTEAFF
TRBV4-1	TRBJ2-1	-	-	TGCGCCAGCAGACCCCATGGCGGTAGCTCCTACAATGAGCAGTTCTTC	CASRPHGGSSYNEQFF
TRBV24-1	TRBJ1-5	-	-	TGTGCCACCAGTGATGTGGGGTTCAATCAGCCCCAGCATTTT	CATSDVGFNQPQHF
TRBV18	TRBJ1-2	-	once	TGTGCCAGCTCACCGACCCCGGTGGACGGCTATGGCTACACCTTC	CASSPTPVDGYGYTF